A single sample gave rise to the 18 T cell receptor beta chains below, sequenced in a study of blood T cell repertoires in COVID-19 (TCRdb year 2020). Library preparation was by the immunoSEQ multiplex PCR assay. The table comes from immuneACCESS by way of TCRdb, which keeps in-frame sequences with V and J called. Part of the clones is missing from these tables; in studies checked, under half for an unresolved V gene and the rest for unknown reasons. The sample table records a few hundred thousand clones; around 90% of these occur just once. Approximately 7.3% of the sample goes to the ten largest clones. The source material was PBMCs or T cells enriched from blood (not recorded which). All receptors come from a man aged 30 to 39 in a cohort exposed to, infected with or recovered from COVID-19 (not recorded which).

This chain links TRBV11-3 with TRBJ2-3; a weak D match, TRBD1 (5 bases). Germline V gene data show CDR1 as SGHNT and CDR2 as YENEEA. V was pared by 5 bases and J by 0 bases, with 9 bases between. The CDR3 has 14 amino acids. The CDR3 DNA is TGTGCCAGCAGCCCAGGACACAGCACAGATACGCAGTATTTT. Residues: CASSPGHSTDTQYF.

J is TRBJ1-5 and V is TRBV14; tentative D call: TRBD1 (5 bases). The length of the CDR3 is 13 residues. Germline-derived CDR1 and CDR2 are SGHDN and FVKESK. V lost 9 bases and J 4 bases, leaving 13 bases between the germline ends. CDR3 DNA: TGTGCCAGTTCTATGGGGCTGAATCAGCCCCAGCATTTT. This sequence encodes CASSMGLNQPQHF.

CDR3 in DNA: TGTGCCAGCAGTTACTCGTGGCAGTTCCGTTCCTACGAGCAGTACTTC. The encoded protein is CASSYSWQFRSYEQYF. V and J are TRBV6-2 or TRBV6-3 and TRBJ2-7, with D unclear. V was pared by 0 bases and J by 1 base, with 13 bases between. The germline gives CDR1 MNHEY, CDR2 SVGEGT. The CDR3 sequence is 16 residues long.

The rearrangement links TRBV5-1 to TRBJ2-1, with 13 positions matching TRBD2. CDR3 length equals 17 residues. Germline V gene lookup returns CDR1 SGHRS and CDR2 YFSETQ. The ends lost 0 bases at V and 8 bases at J; junction bases unmatched: 8. Written as DNA, the CDR3 is TGCGCCAGCAGCTTGGCCCTAGGGACTAGCGGGATGCATGAGCAGTTCTTC. Its translation is CASSLALGTSGMHEQFF.

The chain couples TRBV11-2 to TRBJ2-5, with D hard to call. This CDR3 is 15 amino acids long. The V end lost 5 bases, the J end lost 1 base, and 14 bases lay between the germline ends. Germline V gene sequence: CDR1 SGHAT, CDR2 FQNNGV. This CDR3 is CASSPDLAAQETQYF. The CDR3, as DNA: TGTGCCAGCAGCCCTGATTTGGCGGCCCAAGAGACCCAGTACTTC.

V is TRBV19 and J is TRBJ2-1; D is possibly TRBD1 (5 bases). Trimming left V 7 bases short and J 5 bases short, with 15 bases between. The CDR3 length is 14 residues. Germline CDR1 LNHDA, CDR2 SQIVND (reference sequence). The CDR3, as DNA: TGTGCCAGTAACCAGGGTAGTCGGGACAATGAGCAGTTCTTC. Encoded protein: CASNQGSRDNEQFF.

This chain links TRBV5-1 with TRBJ2-7; 7 positions agree with TRBD2. V gave up 1 base and J gave up 4 bases; unmatched junction bases: 5. CDR3 length equals 14 residues. The V gene's germline CDR1 is SGHRS and CDR2 YFSETQ. CDR3: CASSLTSVAYEQYF. The CDR3 bases are TGCGCCAGCAGCTTGACTAGCGTTGCGTACGAGCAGTACTTC.

The rearrangement links TRBV28 to TRBJ1-5; possible D gene TRBD1, 5 bases. The ends were cut back, 3 bases at V and 1 base at J, with 13 bases in the middle. CDR1 is MDHEN, CDR2 SYDVKM, per germline. CDR3 length: 16 amino acids. CDR3 coding DNA: TGTGCCAGCAGTTTCTTGGACACAAGAAGCAATCAGCCCCAGCATTTT. It is translated as CASSFLDTRSNQPQHF.

The chain carries TRBV5-1 and TRBJ1-2, with D possibly being TRBD1 (6 bases). From germline, CDR1 is SGHRS and CDR2 YFSETQ. The CDR3 runs to 15 residues. V was clipped by 4 bases and J by 1 base, with 14 bases between them. CDR3 residues: CASSRGTLINYGYTF. The CDR3 DNA sequence: TGCGCCAGCAGCCGAGGGACACTTATTAACTATGGCTACACCTTC.

The chain employs TRBV6-2 or TRBV6-3 and TRBJ2-3; a weak D match, TRBD2 (6 bases). Germline values: CDR1 MNHEY, CDR2 SVGEGT. Trimming pared 6 bases from V and 0 bases from J, leaving 13 bases between. The CDR3 is 15 residues long. The DNA of the CDR3 is TGTGCCAGCAGCTTTAGCGGTCTTAGCACAGATACGCAGTATTTT. Amino acid sequence: CASSFSGLSTDTQYF.

This chain connects TRBV28 to TRBJ1-2; no reliable D call. The CDR3 has 11 amino acids. Looked up from germline, CDR1 is MDHEN and CDR2 is SYDVKM. The ends were cut back, 4 bases at V and 9 bases at J, with 9 bases in the middle. CDR3 region: CASSSAESYTF. For the CDR3, the DNA is TGTGCCAGCAGTTCCGCTGAGAGCTACACCTTC.

The gene calls are TRBV6-4 and TRBJ2-6; D perhaps matches TRBD2 (6 bases). V dropped 3 bases and J dropped 1 base, with 19 bases sitting between them. The CDR3 is 19 residues long. From germline, CDR1 is MRHNA and CDR2 SNTAGT. This CDR3 reads CASSEPRSGRMSGANVLTF. CDR3 in DNA: TGTGCCAGCAGTGAACCGCGAAGCGGGCGGATGTCTGGGGCCAACGTCCTGACTTTC.

On this clone: Within the sample, other DNA sequences also encode this same CDR3. The V gene is TRBV5-1, the J gene TRBJ1-5; maybe TRBD1 (5 bases). Trimming cost V 0 bases and J 0 bases, with 7 bases left between them. CDR1 SGHRS and CDR2 YFSETQ come from the germline V gene. The CDR3 runs to 15 residues. CDR3 sequence (DNA): TGCGCCAGCAGCTTGGCGGGGGGTAGCAATCAGCCCCAGCATTTT. It specifies CASSLAGGSNQPQHF. Using reference TRBV5-1 and TRBJ1-5 for the parts outside the CDR3, the full variable domain is KAGVTQTPRYLIKTRGQQVTLSCSPISGHRSVSWYQQTPGQGLQFLFEYFSETQRNKGNFPGRFSGRQFSNSRSEMNVSTLELGDSALYLCASSLAGGSNQPQHFGDGTRLSIL.

This sequence joins TRBV7-2 and TRBJ2-2; 7 bases agree with TRBD2. The CDR3 consists of 17 residues. Germline CDR1 is SGHTA and CDR2 is FQGNSA. After removal of 0 bases from V and 2 bases from J, the junction contained 6 bases not matched to a gene. CDR3 region: CASSLAFRTSNTGELFF. In DNA form, the CDR3 reads TGTGCCAGCAGCTTAGCCTTTCGGACTAGTAACACCGGGGAGCTGTTTTTT.

V and J are TRBV27 and TRBJ2-5; 7 bases fit TRBD2. Trimming at V came to 5 bases and at J to 5 bases, leaving 8 bases not matched to a gene. Looked up from germline, CDR1 is MNHEY and CDR2 is SMNVEV (reference sequence). The CDR3 loop spans 14 amino acids. In DNA form, the CDR3 reads TGTGCCAGCAGTCGCGGGCTGGGGGGGGAGACCCAGTACTTC. Protein: CASSRGLGGETQYF.

The V call is TRBV29-1, the J call TRBJ1-2, with 10 bases lining up with TRBD1. The CDR3 is 11 amino acids. Germline-derived CDR1 and CDR2 are SQVTM and ANQGSEA. After removal of 7 bases from V and 10 bases from J, the junction contained 6 bases not matched to a gene. The CDR3 bases are TGCAGCGCTGGGACAGGGGCAGACTACACCTTC. Encoded protein: CSAGTGADYTF.

This clone was observed a single time. The V and J genes are TRBV28 and TRBJ2-6; D is possibly TRBD1 (6 bases). V gave up 4 bases and J gave up 1 base, with 14 bases separating them. The germline gives CDR1 MDHEN, CDR2 SYDVKM. The CDR3 extends over 17 amino acids. This chain's CDR3 is CASSYDRWESGANVLTF. The DNA for the CDR3 is TGTGCCAGCAGTTACGACAGGTGGGAATCTGGGGCCAACGTCCTGACTTTC.

The V call is TRBV9, the J call TRBJ1-1; 7 bases map to TRBD1. The germline V gene has CDR1 SGDLS and CDR2 YYNGEE. V shed 3 bases, J shed 3 bases, and the junction held 5 bases outside the gene matches. The CDR3 extends over 14 amino acids. DNA for the CDR3: TGTGCCAGCAGCGGGTCGACAGGGTACACTGAAGCTTTCTTT. Translating gives CASSGSTGYTEAFF.